Listed here are 8 T cell receptor beta chains from one sample, sequenced in a study of cytomegalovirus exposure and HLA in healthy donors. The PCR employed 60 Vbeta primers together with 13 Jbeta primers. Clones were sequenced by immunoSEQ multiplex PCR, and TCRdb holds only the in-frame ones, with some missing. In the table there are 200,000 to 250,000 clones, about 85% of which are singletons. The sample comprised PBMCs. These receptors were taken from a woman aged 45-60 years in good health and CMV-seropositive.

The chain is built from TRBV7-6 and TRBJ2-1; maybe TRBD2 (5 bases). The germline V and J ends were trimmed by 3 bases and 7 bases, with 10 bases remaining between them. The CDR3 extends over 13 amino acids. Germline CDR1 is SGHVS and CDR2 is FNYEAQ. The CDR3 sequence is CASSFRTDNEQFF. DNA for the CDR3: TGTGCCAGCAGCTTCAGGACTGATAATGAGCAGTTCTTC.

The V call is TRBV19, the J call TRBJ1-3; D is unclear. Trimming cost V 3 bases and J 7 bases, with 10 bases left between them. CDR1 LNHDA and CDR2 SQIVND come from the germline V gene (reference sequence). This CDR3 contains 13 residues. The chain's CDR3 is CASSMTTPNTIYF. CDR3 nucleotides: TGTGCCAGTAGTATGACGACTCCGAACACCATATATTTT.

This rearrangement joins TRBV29-1 to TRBJ2-1, with 11 positions matching TRBD1. The CDR3 has 14 amino acids. Germline assignment: CDR1 SQVTM and CDR2 ANQGSEA. J lost 6 bases, V lost 4 bases, and 5 bases had no gene match. CDR3 coding DNA: TGCAGCGTTGTCGGACAGGGGGCTGTCAATGAGCAGTTCTTC. It yields the protein CSVVGQGAVNEQFF.

This chain links TRBV27 with TRBJ1-1, with 10 bases that match TRBD1. The germline CDR1 and CDR2 sequences are MNHEY and SMNVEV (reference sequence). This CDR3 comprises 15 residues. The V segment lost 1 base and the J segment 5 bases; nucleotides outside the gene matches: 4. The CDR3: CASSLYRDRGTEAFF. For the CDR3, the DNA is TGTGCCAGCAGTTTATACCGGGACAGGGGTACTGAAGCTTTCTTT.

V is TRBV14 and J is TRBJ2-5; 7 bases agree with TRBD2. Germline assignment: CDR1 SGHDN and CDR2 FVKESK. The CDR3 runs 17 residues. V lost 4 bases to trimming and J lost 2 bases; unmatched junction nucleotides: 13. CDR3 in amino acids: CASSPRAGLTRQETQYF. The CDR3 coding sequence is TGTGCCAGCAGCCCCCGGGCGGGACTAACCAGGCAAGAGACCCAGTACTTC.

The V call is TRBV11-1, the J call TRBJ2-5; 7 nucleotides align to TRBD2. This CDR3 is built from 18 residues. V shed 5 bases, J shed 1 base, and the junction held 16 bases outside the gene matches. The germline V gene has CDR1 SGHAT and CDR2 FQDESV (reference sequence). CDR3 sequence (DNA): TGTGCCAGCAGCAGTGGCCTTAGGCTAGCGGATTTCCAAGAGACCCAGTACTTC. This sequence encodes CASSSGLRLADFQETQYF.

The chain carries TRBV5-1 and TRBJ1-1; TRBD1 matches 11 bases. Losses at the gene ends were 4 bases for V and 5 bases for J; bases not matched to a gene: 10. This CDR3 is built from 16 residues. Germline CDR1 SGHRS, CDR2 YFSETQ. CDR3 coding DNA: TGCGCCAGCAGCCCCGGACAGGGGGCGCGTAATACTGAAGCTTTCTTT. Its translation is CASSPGQGARNTEAFF.

The V call is TRBV5-1, the J call TRBJ2-5; perhaps TRBD2 as D (5 bases). The germline V and J ends were trimmed by 0 bases and 0 bases, with 9 bases remaining between them. The CDR3 consists of 15 residues. The V gene's germline CDR1 is SGHRS and CDR2 YFSETQ. The CDR3 region has the DNA TGCGCCAGCAGCTTGGGACTACCTGACCAAGAGACCCAGTACTTC. As protein: CASSLGLPDQETQYF.